One TCR beta chain is described in this entry. The target antigen is unknown. Autoimmunity was present in every CD3G-deficient patient, worse in two. Amplification used 52 TRBV primers and 13 TRBJ primers. Data came from immunoSEQ multiplex PCR; TCRdb stores just in-frame clones and leaves some out. The sample contains roughly 32,000 clones, around nine tenths of which appear only once. Germline CDR1 is LNHDA and CDR2 is SQIVND (reference sequence). The CDR3 sequence is 14 residues long. V lost 8 bases to trimming and J lost 0 bases, with 10 bases between them. The data derive from a study of regulatory T cells. Study-wide findings and caveats: Hydrophobic residues at CDR3 positions 6 and 7 were enriched in conventional CD4+ T cells of CD3G-deficient patients.

Source material: conventional CD4+ T cells sorted from blood. The chain has TRBV19 and TRBJ2-2, with no clear D. This TCR came from a person under 35 with CD3G deficiency. The CDR3 sequence: CASGLSANTGELFF. Here the CDR3 DNA reads TGTGCCAGTGGCTTAAGCGCGAACACCGGGGAGCTGTTTTTT.